The 30 T cell receptor beta chains reported below all come from one sample, sequenced in a study of shared clonotypes between healthy human individuals. In the naive CD8 group, cells lacked CD45RO and were positively selected for CCR7, so terminally differentiated effector memory CD45RA+ cells were left out. Clones were sequenced by immunoSEQ multiplex PCR, and TCRdb holds only the in-frame ones, with some missing. The data show 800,000 or so clones, with about 96% seen just once and less than 0.25% held by the top ten. The material sequenced was naive CD8+ T cells sorted from blood. These receptors came from a man under 40 in good health.

This chain links TRBV5-1 with TRBJ2-7, with D uncertain. This CDR3 spans 12 amino acids. V was cut by 0 bases and J by 6 bases, with 7 bases left in between. Germline-derived CDR1 and CDR2 are SGHRS and YFSETQ. In DNA, the CDR3 is TGCGCCAGCAGCTTGGCGGGCAGCGAGCAGTACTTC. This codes for CASSLAGSEQYF.

V is TRBV27 and J is TRBJ2-7, with 7 bases matching TRBD2. The CDR3 covers 14 residues. The ends lost 8 bases at V and 0 bases at J; junction bases unmatched: 7. CDR1 and CDR2 from the germline V gene are MNHEY and SMNVEV (reference sequence). The CDR3 DNA reads TGTGCCAGCCGGGAGGCCGGGGGCTCCTACGAGCAGTACTTC. Amino acid sequence: CASREAGGSYEQYF.

The chain employs TRBV9 and TRBJ1-3; D is perhaps TRBD1 (6 bases). This CDR3 spans 15 amino acids. Germline CDR1 is SGDLS and CDR2 is YYNGEE. V lost 2 bases, J lost 2 bases, and 11 bases lay in between. This CDR3 reads CASSVRGLPGNTIYF. The CDR3 DNA is TGTGCCAGCAGCGTGAGGGGGTTACCTGGAAACACCATATATTTT. Filled out from reference TRBV9 and TRBJ1-3, the complete variable domain reads DSGVTQTPKHLITATGQRVTLRCSPRSGDLSVYWYQQSLDQGLQFLIQYYNGEERAKGNILERFSAQQFPDLHSELNLSSLELGDSALYFCASSVRGLPGNTIYFGEGSWLTVV.

This chain connects TRBV28 to TRBJ1-1; D gene unclear. V was trimmed by 4 bases and J by 0 bases, leaving 9 bases between them. This CDR3 contains 14 residues. Germline CDR1 MDHEN, CDR2 SYDVKM. CDR3 residues: CASSSPGMNTEAFF. The CDR3 DNA reads TGTGCCAGCAGTTCCCCGGGAATGAACACTGAAGCTTTCTTT.

This clone showed up just once. This chain links TRBV5-1 with TRBJ1-3; D is perhaps TRBD1 (5 bases). CDR3 length: 15 amino acids. V lost 4 bases and J 0 bases, leaving 11 bases between the germline ends. The V gene's germline CDR1 is SGHRS and CDR2 YFSETQ. CDR3 nucleotides: TGCGCCAGCAGCCTGGAGGGGAGCTCTGGAAACACCATATATTTT. This encodes CASSLEGSSGNTIYF.

As for this clone: The same CDR3 arises from other DNA sequences in this sample as well. The gene calls are TRBV29-1 and TRBJ1-1; D is uncertain. In germline, CDR1 is SQVTM, CDR2 ANQGSEA. The CDR3 covers 12 residues. V was clipped by 5 bases and J by 3 bases, with 10 bases between them. As DNA, the CDR3 is TGCAGCGTTTGGGGAAGGGACACTGAAGCTTTCTTT. Translated, it gives CSVWGRDTEAFF.

This sequence joins TRBV6-1 and TRBJ1-4; D is unclear. Deletions cut 4 bases from V and 0 bases from J, with 12 bases between. The germline V gene encodes CDR1 MNHNS and CDR2 SASEGT. The CDR3 sequence is 16 residues long. The CDR3 sequence is CASSVVGEATNEKLFF. The CDR3 bases are TGTGCCAGCAGTGTTGTCGGGGAAGCAACTAATGAAAAACTGTTTTTT.

This sequence joins TRBV9 and TRBJ2-2, with D tentatively TRBD2 (6 bases). The CDR3 consists of 17 residues. V was shortened by 0 bases and J by 2 bases, with 14 bases between the two germline ends. CDR1 is SGDLS and CDR2 is YYNGEE in the germline V gene. The CDR3 sequence is CASSVALVRGNTGELFF. The CDR3 DNA reads TGTGCCAGCAGCGTAGCTCTGGTGCGGGGTAACACCGGGGAGCTGTTTTTT.

The chain joins TRBV4-1 to TRBJ2-4, with D maybe TRBD1 (6 bases). The CDR3 runs to 16 residues. Trimming took off 1 base at V and 1 base at J, with 11 bases between the two ends. Germline-derived CDR1 and CDR2 are MGHRA and YSYEKL. The CDR3 protein is CASSQGWTVAKNIQYF. The CDR3 DNA sequence: TGCGCCAGCAGCCAAGGGTGGACAGTGGCCAAAAACATTCAGTACTTC.

In DNA form, the CDR3 reads TGTGCCATCAGTCTCGGGACTAGAAATATCAATGAGCAGTTCTTC. It encodes CAISLGTRNINEQFF. The genes are TRBV10-3 and TRBJ2-1, with 8 bases fitting TRBD2. J lost 6 bases, V lost 5 bases, and 9 bases had no gene match. Germline assignment: CDR1 ENHRY and CDR2 SYGVKD. The CDR3 runs to 15 residues.

This chain joins TRBV28 and TRBJ2-1; 8 nucleotides line up with TRBD1. CDR3 length: 16 amino acids. The trim removed 6 bases at V and 2 bases at J, leaving 9 bases unmatched. CDR1 MDHEN and CDR2 SYDVKM come from the germline V gene. CDR3 DNA: TGTGCCAGCAGCCGACGACAGGGGTCGGCCTACAATGAGCAGTTCTTC. The encoded protein is CASSRRQGSAYNEQFF.

This chain's CDR3 is CASSLSRDRVYTEAFF. The DNA of the CDR3 is TGTGCCAGCAGTTTAAGCCGGGACAGGGTATACACTGAAGCTTTCTTT. The chain uses TRBV27 and TRBJ1-1; 9 bases line up with TRBD1. Germline trimming cut 2 bases from V and 3 bases from J; bases unmatched to any gene: 7. The germline V gene encodes CDR1 MNHEY and CDR2 SMNVEV (reference sequence). This CDR3 has 16 amino acids.

This chain joins TRBV5-1 and TRBJ2-7, with D possibly being TRBD1 (6 bases). V gave up 0 bases and J gave up 6 bases, with 13 bases separating them. The CDR3 consists of 14 residues. Germline CDR1 and CDR2: SGHRS and YFSETQ. CDR3 protein: CASSLDLGASEQYF. In nucleotides, the CDR3 is TGCGCCAGCAGCTTGGATCTGGGGGCAAGCGAGCAGTACTTC. Looking up the rest from reference TRBV5-1 and TRBJ2-7 gives the full variable domain: KAGVTQTPRYLIKTRGQQVTLSCSPISGHRSVSWYQQTPGQGLQFLFEYFSETQRNKGNFPGRFSGRQFSNSRSEMNVSTLELGDSALYLCASSLDLGASEQYFGPGTRLTVT.

This clone appeared once. The V gene is TRBV5-1, the J gene TRBJ2-7; TRBD1 aligns across 9 bases. V was clipped by 3 bases and J by 1 base; unmatched bases: 5. This CDR3 region has 15 residues. Germline-derived CDR1 and CDR2 are SGHRS and YFSETQ. CDR3 sequence: CASSSVGQGSYEQYF. CDR3 bases: TGCGCCAGCAGCTCCGTAGGACAGGGGTCCTACGAGCAGTACTTC.

The DNA of the CDR3 is TGCAGCGTTGAATTAGGGGAAGGAGGCTACGAGCAGTACTTC. It is translated as CSVELGEGGYEQYF. This rearrangement joins TRBV29-1 to TRBJ2-7, with D possibly called TRBD1 or TRBD2 (5 bases each). This CDR3 spans 14 amino acids. Trimming removed 2 bases from V and 3 bases from J, with 14 bases in between. The germline CDR1 and CDR2 sequences are SQVTM and ANQGSEA.

The chain carries TRBV29-1 and TRBJ1-1; no clear D gene. V gave up 1 base and J gave up 5 bases, with 8 bases separating them. The CDR3 runs 12 residues. Germline-derived CDR1 and CDR2 are SQVTM and ANQGSEA. The CDR3 here is CSVEASQTEAFF. CDR3 nucleotides: TGCAGCGTTGAAGCTAGCCAAACTGAAGCTTTCTTT. Filled out from reference TRBV29-1 and TRBJ1-1, the complete variable domain reads SAVISQKPSRDICQRGTSLTIQCQVDSQVTMMFWYRQQPGQSLTLIATANQGSEATYESGFVIDKFPISRPNLTFSTLTVSNMSPEDSSIYLCSVEASQTEAFFGQGTRLTVV.

The V gene is TRBV7-3, the J gene TRBJ2-6; D gene unclear. The V gene lost 1 base and the J gene lost 0 bases, with 7 bases spanning the gap. CDR3 length equals 16 residues. Per the germline V gene, CDR1 is SGHTA and CDR2 is FQGTGA. CDR3: CASSLSSDSGANVLTF. CDR3 in DNA: TGTGCCAGCAGCTTAAGTTCTGACTCTGGGGCCAACGTCCTGACTTTC.

This clone was recorded a few times. The chain is built from TRBV6-1 and TRBJ2-7, with D possibly matching TRBD2 (6 bases). Per the germline V gene, CDR1 is MNHNS and CDR2 is SASEGT. V was clipped by 6 bases and J by 3 bases, with 15 bases between them. CDR3 length: 14 amino acids. The CDR3 DNA follows: TGTGCCAGCAGCACCTATTGGGGGGACTACGAGCAGTACTTC. This gives the protein CASSTYWGDYEQYF.

As regards this clone: This CDR3 is also generated by other DNA sequences in the sample. CDR3 DNA sequence: TGTGCCAGCAGCTTAATTTCCACAGATACGCAGTATTTT. Encoded protein: CASSLISTDTQYF. The rearrangement links TRBV11-2 to TRBJ2-3, with no clear D. The V gene's germline CDR1 is SGHAT and CDR2 FQNNGV. This CDR3 contains 13 residues. Trimming removed 2 bases from V and 2 bases from J, with 5 bases in between.

The rearrangement joins TRBV27 to TRBJ2-7; 9 bases are a match to TRBD1. This CDR3 has 13 residues. Germline trimming cut 6 bases from V and 4 bases from J; bases unmatched to any gene: 4. Germline V lookup: CDR1 MNHEY, CDR2 SMNVEV (reference sequence). The CDR3 here is CASRRGQGYEQYF. The CDR3 DNA reads TGTGCCAGCAGGAGGGGACAGGGTTACGAGCAGTACTTC.

The chain has TRBV5-6 and TRBJ2-7; D may be TRBD2 (5 bases). Germline assignment: CDR1 SGHDT and CDR2 YYEEEE. The CDR3 sequence is 14 residues long. With 0 bases removed from V and 3 bases from J, the gap between germline ends came to 10 bases. CDR3 DNA: TGTGCCAGCAGCTTGGAGCTAGCCAACTACGAGCAGTACTTC. It specifies CASSLELANYEQYF.

The gene calls are TRBV28 and TRBJ2-2; TRBD1 might be the D (5 bases). The germline gives CDR1 MDHEN, CDR2 SYDVKM. The CDR3 sequence is 18 residues long. V was cut by 2 bases and J by 5 bases, with 21 bases left in between. In DNA form, the CDR3 reads TGTGCCAGCAGTTTAAAAGTAGGGCGGCAGGGATGGACCGGGGAGCTGTTTTTT. Its protein is CASSLKVGRQGWTGELFF.

V gene TRBV4-1 combines with J gene TRBJ1-5; D is possibly TRBD1 (6 bases). Germline assignment: CDR1 MGHRA and CDR2 YSYEKL. CDR3 length equals 16 residues. V was pared by 6 bases and J by 6 bases, with 21 bases between. The CDR3 coding sequence is TGCGCCAGCAGTCGGGGGCTCGGAAATCCGAGTCAGCCCCAGCATTTT. It encodes CASSRGLGNPSQPQHF.

The gene calls are TRBV25-1 and TRBJ2-7; D gene unclear. This CDR3 region has 14 residues. CDR1 is MGHDK, CDR2 SYGVNS, per germline. Trimming removed 7 bases from V and 3 bases from J, with 16 bases in between. The CDR3 DNA reads as TGTGCCAGCACCGAACCCGGACGGAACTACGAGCAGTACTTC. It is translated as CASTEPGRNYEQYF.

The gene calls are TRBV7-9 and TRBJ2-1; tentatively, D is TRBD2 (6 bases). V dropped 5 bases and J dropped 5 bases, with 13 bases sitting between them. The CDR3 sequence is 14 residues long. Germline assignment: CDR1 SEHNR and CDR2 FQNEAQ (reference sequence). Here the CDR3 DNA reads TGTGCCAGCAGCACAACCAGGGAGGACAATGAGCAGTTCTTC. It translates to CASSTTREDNEQFF.

The chain uses TRBV5-4 and TRBJ2-1; TRBD2 is a possible D gene (6 bases). The CDR3 is 13 amino acids. V was pared by 5 bases and J by 9 bases, with 15 bases between. Germline V CDR1 and CDR2: SGHNT, YYREEE (reference sequence). The CDR3 region is CASRRAGLSEQFF. The DNA of the CDR3 is TGTGCCAGCAGGCGAGCGGGCTTGAGTGAGCAGTTCTTC.

A remark on this clone: This sample includes further DNA sequences coding for the same CDR3. The chain recombines TRBV20-1 with TRBJ2-7; D not certain. Germline loops: CDR1 DFQATT, CDR2 SNEGSKA (reference sequence). CDR3 length: 10 amino acids. The germline V and J ends were trimmed by 0 bases and 7 bases, with 4 bases remaining between them. The CDR3 here is CSAREGEQYF. In nucleotides, the CDR3 is TGCAGTGCTAGAGAGGGAGAGCAGTACTTC.

On this clone itself: The same CDR3 also results from other DNA sequences found in this sample. V and J are TRBV6-6 and TRBJ2-1; 8 nucleotides line up with TRBD2. Unmatched junction bases numbered 2, after V lost 0 bases and J lost 4 bases. The CDR3 sequence is 15 residues long. The V gene's germline CDR1 is MNHNY and CDR2 SVGAGI (reference sequence). The CDR3 loop is CASSYSREGYNEQFF. The CDR3 coding sequence is TGTGCCAGCAGTTACTCTCGGGAGGGGTACAATGAGCAGTTCTTC.

This clone came up once. The rearrangement joins TRBV6-5 to TRBJ2-5; weak D call: TRBD1 (5 bases). The germline V gene has CDR1 MNHEY and CDR2 SVGAGI. This CDR3 has 12 amino acids. V was pared by 5 bases and J by 5 bases, with 9 bases between. CDR3 DNA: TGTGCCAGCAGTAGGGGATTCGAGACCCAGTACTTC. Translated, it gives CASSRGFETQYF.

This rearrangement joins TRBV7-9 to TRBJ2-7; 8 nucleotides agree with TRBD1. CDR1 is SEHNR and CDR2 is FQNEAQ in the germline V gene (reference sequence). Trimming removed 5 bases from V and 3 bases from J; junction bases left unmatched: 6. There are 14 residues in the CDR3. The chain's CDR3 is CASSVVTGGYEQYF. The DNA of the CDR3 is TGTGCCAGCAGCGTCGTAACAGGGGGCTACGAGCAGTACTTC.